The T cell receptor beta chain under discussion was sequenced for a study of T cells in Graves' hyperthyroidism and ophthalmopathy (dated by TCRdb to the late 2010s). The study in broad terms: Peripheral blood samples were taken at initial diagnosis, before any treatment was given. To identify distinguishing TCR V-J signatures, a discovery cohort of 100 or so patients was used, comprising roughly 45 with Graves' ophthalmopathy and 55 to 65 with stable Graves' hyperthyroidism. Whether ophthalmopathy could be predicted prospectively was tested in an independent validation cohort made up of 18 to 20 hyperthyroidism patients plus 17 patients who later progressed to ophthalmopathy. The 100 or so discovery patients were randomly split 7:3 into training and test sets. Thyroid tissue and blood T-cell repertoires from more than 5 Graves' hyperthyroidism patients were also compared in the study. Once sampling was done, hyperthyroidism patients were given methimazole at a starting dose of 30 mg daily, whereas ophthalmopathy patients were given high-dose intravenous methylprednisolone. The paper describes TCR Vbeta CDR3 sequencing of around 130 peripheral blood samples, made up of roughly 40 ophthalmopathy patients, some 80 hyperthyroidism patients and 17 progressor patients. Study-wide conclusions, independent of this receptor: Sample size was not statistically predetermined, and blinding of investigators to group allocation was not performed. In validation, the model predicted progression to ophthalmopathy with 60% to 71% sensitivity and 72% to 85% specificity, a median of 6.5 months before onset. Blood samples also contained most of the expanded thyroid clonotypes (frequency above 0.001), which suggests that blood repertoires may reflect thyroid immune responses. A 13 V-J signature model separated ophthalmopathy from stable hyperthyroidism, with approximately 87% sensitivity and 81.08% specificity in cross-validation and 80%/75% in testing.

Points on this clonotype: Its antigen remains undetermined. No base qualities exist here, and no much larger clone lies one base off it.

A patient counted as having stable Graves' hyperthyroidism if no progression to ophthalmopathy occurred over 18 months of follow-up. Hyperthyroidism patients were newly diagnosed, had a disease duration of under 2 months, and were aged 18 to 65 years. Any patient with an uncontrolled infection, another autoimmune disease, pregnancy or lactation was excluded. Diagnoses relied on clinical symptoms, serum thyroxine and TRAb, thyroid ultrasound and orbital computed tomography. PBMCs were separated from roughly 10 ml of fresh peripheral blood using Ficoll-Paque density gradient centrifugation. Total RNA was extracted using Trizol reagent, and RNA quality was assessed on an Agilent 2100 Bioanalyzer. The TCR beta CDR3 regions were amplified from RNA transcripts. For the first round of RT-PCR on the TCR CDR3, the HTBI primer set was used together with the Qiagen OneStep RT-PCR kit. Libraries were constructed in a second round of multiplex PCR, after which size selection and purification were carried out. The libraries were sequenced on an Illumina HiSeq2000 using paired-end 100 bp reads. The original methods were these. SOAPnuke was used to process the raw data, removing reads that contained adapters or uncalled bases, had a mean Phred below 15, or lacked an exact match to the constant primer or identifier. COPE v1.2.5 was used to merge high-quality paired reads, and clonotypes were defined as unique nucleotide sequences. Clonotypes were aligned to IMGT TRBV, TRBD and TRBJ reference segments using MiTCR v1.1. Only V-J combinations with frequency above 0.0001, covering 98% to 99.2% of repertoires, were analysed. The TCS score was defined as F50 (clonal expansion) divided by E x V (chaos), with BLOSUM62-based TCRdist calculated between CDR3 peptides within each V-J. Welch's t-statistics and random forest reduced around 510 V-J features to roughly 13, which were used in a naive Bayes classifier (R e1071). The public reads were quality trimmed at Q25 with fastp and then assembled into clones with MiXCR by TCRdb, keeping productive beta chains. Every distinct CDR3 protein forms one entry, paired with its most common genes and DNA. These V and J calls originate from TCRdb's pipeline instead of the authors' own analysis. This sample holds 200,000 to 250,000 distinct CDR3 sequences; approximately 20% were observed only once. About 45% of the sample is in the top ten clones.

Relative to germline, V is 6 bases shorter and J is 4 bases shorter, with 10 bases between their ends. The CDR3 numbers 12 residues from cysteine through phenylalanine. The sequence is cut down to CDR3 DNA, 36 bases in frame from base 1. Reading the germline V gene gives CDR1 MNHEY and CDR2 SVGEGT. The receptor was isolated from a man aged 35 to 55 with Graves' hyperthyroidism. This receptor chain uses TRBV6-2 or TRBV6-3 and TRBJ2-7, with the D gene possibly TRBD1 or TRBD2, each one fitting 6 bases. The sequencing input was blood. Here the CDR3 is given as CASRGGRYEQYF. The DNA sequence is TGTGCCAGCAGGGGGGGCCGGTACGAGCAGTACTTC.